The 28 T cell receptor beta chains listed next were all sequenced from one sample in a study of blood T cell repertoires in COVID-19. Libraries were prepared by immunoSEQ multiplex PCR; TCRdb keeps only in-frame clonotypes and omits some of them. The data contain over 200,000 clones, 80% to 85% of them singletons. Material for sequencing was peripheral blood. These TCRs come from a man aged 50-59 years with active or convalescent COVID-19.

This clone was seen more than once but under ten times. The rearrangement links TRBV12-3 or TRBV12-4 to TRBJ2-7; 10 positions match TRBD1. This CDR3 comprises 13 residues. V lost 7 bases and J lost 4; bases outside the gene matches: 4. In DNA form, the CDR3 reads TGTGCCAGCAACCGACAGGGGGCTTACGAGCAGTACTTC. Translated: CASNRQGAYEQYF.

This clone was observed once. The chain combines TRBV7-8 with TRBJ1-1, with TRBD1 matching over 7 bases. V was pared by 3 bases and J by 5 bases, with 9 bases of the junction left unmatched. Per germline, CDR1 SGHVS and CDR2 FQNEAQ. The CDR3 is 15 amino acids. CDR3 DNA: TGTGCCAGCAGCTTGGAAGGGGGCGCGGGGACTGAAGCTTTCTTT. Translating it yields CASSLEGGAGTEAFF.

The chain is built from TRBV19 and TRBJ1-2; D is perhaps TRBD1 (6 bases). The CDR3 sequence is 15 residues long. Trimming removed 3 bases from V and 4 bases from J, with 15 bases in between. The germline V gene encodes CDR1 LNHDA and CDR2 SQIVND (reference sequence). The CDR3 sequence: CASSISGTLAYGYTF. The CDR3 DNA is TGTGCCAGTAGTATTTCAGGGACACTGGCCTATGGCTACACCTTC.

The chain recombines TRBV6-5 with TRBJ1-2, with 10 bases aligning to TRBD1. The germline V gene encodes CDR1 MNHEY and CDR2 SVGAGI. J was trimmed by 2 bases and V by 4 bases; bases with no gene match: 1. There are 14 residues in the CDR3. CDR3 in DNA: TGTGCCAGCAGTTGGGACAGGGGCAACTATGGCTACACCTTC. It codes for CASSWDRGNYGYTF.

CDR3 residues: CASSLQGANQETQYF. CDR3 DNA: TGTGCCAGCAGCCTACAGGGCGCTAACCAAGAGACCCAGTACTTC. The chain employs TRBV7-9 and TRBJ2-5, with a possible D match to TRBD1 (6 bases). The V gene's germline CDR1 is SEHNR and CDR2 FQNEAQ (reference sequence). V lost 5 bases to trimming and J lost 0 bases, with 13 bases between them. This CDR3 is 15 amino acids long.

J is TRBJ2-1 and V is TRBV3-1 (or the pseudogene TRBV3-2), with TRBD2 matching over 15 bases. V gave up 4 bases and J gave up 4 bases; unmatched junction bases: 2. The germline gives CDR1 LGHDT, CDR2 YNNKEL (reference sequence). This CDR3 has 16 amino acids. The CDR3 DNA reads TGTGCCAGCAGCCCGGGACTAGCGGGGGGATACAATGAGCAGTTCTTC. The encoded protein is CASSPGLAGGYNEQFF.

CDR3 sequence: CASPPGTGSSYNSPLHF. The CDR3 DNA is TGCGCCAGCCCCCCGGGGACAGGGAGCTCCTATAATTCACCCCTCCACTTT. J is TRBJ1-6 and V is TRBV23-1; 9 positions agree with TRBD1. TRBV23-1 is annotated as an ORF whose role is uncertain. The CDR3 loop spans 17 amino acids. With V trimmed by 8 bases and J by 0 bases, 8 bases remained unmatched.

The chain links TRBV19 to TRBJ2-7; 12 bases are shared with TRBD1. Looked up from germline, CDR1 is LNHDA and CDR2 is SQIVND (reference sequence). Trimming at V came to 4 bases and at J to 4 bases, leaving 5 bases not matched to a gene. The CDR3 has 15 residues. The CDR3 DNA sequence: TGTGCCAGTAGTAGCGGGACAGGGGGCGGATACGAGCAGTACTTC. Its protein product is CASSSGTGGGYEQYF. Full variable domain (outside the CDR3, taken from reference TRBV19 and TRBJ2-7): DGGITQSPKYLFRKEGQNVTLSCEQNLNHDAMYWYRQDPGQGLRLIYYSQIVNDFQKGDIAEGYSVSREKKESFPLTVTSAQKNPTAFYLCASSSGTGGGYEQYFGPGTRLTVT.

The chain is built from TRBV5-1 and TRBJ2-1, with 12 bases identical to TRBD2. The CDR3 spans 13 residues. V lost 6 bases to trimming and J lost 8 bases; unmatched junction nucleotides: 3. Germline V gives CDR1 SGHRS, CDR2 YFSETQ. The CDR3: CASKLAGGHEQFF. In nucleotides, the CDR3 is TGCGCCAGCAAGCTAGCGGGGGGGCATGAGCAGTTCTTC.

The chain joins TRBV2 to TRBJ2-1, with 7 bases matching TRBD2. V gave up 8 bases and J gave up 9 bases; unmatched junction bases: 10. CDR3 length: 13 amino acids. Looked up from germline, CDR1 is SNHLY and CDR2 is FYNNEI. CDR3 sequence: CASSLTSSGEQFF. CDR3 nucleotides: TGTGCCAGCTCTTTGACCTCTAGCGGTGAGCAGTTCTTC.

The chain uses TRBV25-1 and TRBJ1-1, with D perhaps matching TRBD1 (6 bases). Trimming took 1 base from V and 4 from J, leaving 13 bases between them. The CDR3 runs 15 residues. CDR1 MGHDK and CDR2 SYGVNS come from the germline V gene. CDR3 residues: CASSESGRGTTEAFF. The CDR3 nucleotides are TGTGCCAGCAGTGAATCGGGCAGGGGAACCACTGAAGCTTTCTTT.

The chain has TRBV11-2 and TRBJ2-1; 15 nucleotides line up with TRBD2. Germline assignment: CDR1 SGHAT and CDR2 FQNNGV. The J segment lost 2 bases and the V segment lost 5 bases, leaving 7 bases of the junction unmatched. The CDR3 is 18 residues long. CDR3 loop: CASSVRTSGGDTYNEQFF. CDR3 nucleotide sequence: TGTGCCAGCAGCGTGCGGACTAGCGGGGGGGATACCTACAATGAGCAGTTCTTC.

The V call is TRBV24-1, the J call TRBJ2-3, with D possibly TRBD1 on 6 matching bases. The germline CDR1 and CDR2 sequences are KGHDR and SFDVKD. The CDR3 sequence is 15 residues long. The germline V and J ends were trimmed by 7 bases and 1 base, with 14 bases remaining between them. The CDR3 DNA reads TGTGCCACCAGGAGGGGGAGACAGGGCACAGATACGCAGTATTTT. The encoded protein is CATRRGRQGTDTQYF.

The V gene is TRBV2, the J gene TRBJ2-2, with D possibly TRBD1 on 5 matching bases. Trimming shortened V by 1 base and J by 8 bases, and 11 bases separated the two germline ends. Per the germline V gene, CDR1 is SNHLY and CDR2 is FYNNEI. This CDR3 region has 14 residues. The CDR3 sequence is CASSEGRAPGELFF. As DNA, the CDR3 is TGTGCCAGCAGTGAAGGCAGGGCACCTGGGGAGCTGTTTTTT.

The CDR3 spells CASSQGLTSGAGYEQYF. CDR3 nucleotide sequence: TGTGCCAGCAGCCAGGGCCTCACTAGCGGGGCCGGCTACGAGCAGTACTTC. The J gene is TRBJ2-7, the V gene TRBV3-1 (or the pseudogene TRBV3-2); 10 bases are a match to TRBD2. Germline loops: CDR1 LGHDT, CDR2 YNNKEL (reference sequence). CDR3 size: 17 residues. V was pared by 3 bases and J by 3 bases, with 11 bases of the junction left unmatched.

V is TRBV19 and J is TRBJ2-7, with 9 bases lining up with TRBD1. V lost 9 bases, J lost 5 bases, and 11 bases stayed unmatched. The germline CDR1 and CDR2 sequences are LNHDA and SQIVND (reference sequence). CDR3 length: 14 residues. CDR3 sequence (DNA): TGTGCCAGACCCCGGGACAGGGTTTTCAACGAGCAGTACTTC. Its protein product is CARPRDRVFNEQYF.

Here the CDR3 reads CASTPPQGSYNEQFF. As DNA, the CDR3 is TGTGCCAGCACCCCACCTCAGGGATCCTACAATGAGCAGTTCTTC. The chain has TRBV7-2 and TRBJ2-1; the D gene is possibly TRBD1 (5 bases). The V gene's germline CDR1 is SGHTA and CDR2 FQGNSA. Trimming took off 7 bases at V and 1 base at J, with 14 bases between the two ends. The CDR3 runs to 15 residues.

The chain has TRBV18 and TRBJ2-7; TRBD1 matches 10 bases. V was clipped by 2 bases and J by 2 bases; unmatched bases: 3. This CDR3 has 15 amino acids. Per the germline V gene, CDR1 is KGHSH and CDR2 is LQKENI. The CDR3 sequence: CASSPGTGDPYEQYF. For the CDR3, the DNA is TGTGCCAGCTCACCAGGGACAGGGGACCCCTACGAGCAGTACTTC. The variable domain in full, completed from reference TRBV18 and TRBJ2-7, reads NAGVMQNPRHLVRRRGQEARLRCSPMKGHSHVYWYRQLPEEGLKFMVYLQKENIIDESGMPKERFSAEFPKEGPSILRIQQVVRGDSAAYFCASSPGTGDPYEQYFGPGTRLTVT.

The chain carries TRBV5-5 and TRBJ2-3; 7 bases line up with TRBD1. CDR1 is SGHKS, CDR2 YYEKEE, per germline (reference sequence). Trimming removed 1 base from V and 8 bases from J; junction bases left unmatched: 7. The CDR3 contains 14 residues. The CDR3 protein is CASSLTGEFGTQYF. The CDR3 DNA reads as TGTGCCAGCAGCTTGACAGGGGAGTTTGGTACGCAGTATTTT.

V usage is TRBV19 and J usage is TRBJ1-1; D might be TRBD1 (5 bases). This CDR3 has 13 amino acids. The V gene's germline CDR1 is LNHDA and CDR2 SQIVND (reference sequence). Trimming took off 7 bases at V and 3 bases at J, with 12 bases between the two ends. This CDR3 is CASNLRDDTEAFF. For the CDR3, the DNA is TGTGCCAGTAACCTCAGGGATGACACTGAAGCTTTCTTT.

V usage is TRBV3-1 (or the pseudogene TRBV3-2) and J usage is TRBJ2-1; the D gene is possibly TRBD1 (6 bases). The germline V and J ends were trimmed by 4 bases and 4 bases, with 11 bases remaining between them. Germline V gene sequence: CDR1 LGHDT, CDR2 YNNKEL (reference sequence). CDR3 size: 14 residues. The CDR3 sequence is CASSPGTQYNEQFF. The CDR3 DNA follows: TGTGCCAGCAGCCCCGGGACACAGTACAATGAGCAGTTCTTC.

The rearrangement uses TRBV18 and TRBJ2-2; D remains ambiguous. The CDR3 is 16 residues long. The germline CDR1 and CDR2 sequences are KGHSH and LQKENI. V gave up 5 bases and J gave up 0 bases, with 13 bases separating them. CDR3 DNA: TGTGCCAGCTCAGCAGTAGGAGCTTCGAACACCGGGGAGCTGTTTTTT. It yields the protein CASSAVGASNTGELFF.

The V gene is TRBV29-1, the J gene TRBJ2-1; maybe TRBD1 (6 bases). CDR3 length: 13 amino acids. Trimming shortened V by 4 bases and J by 2 bases, and 9 bases separated the two germline ends. CDR1 is SQVTM, CDR2 ANQGSEA, per germline. The DNA for the CDR3 is TGCAGCGTTGGACAGGCCACCTACAATGAGCAGTTCTTC. Its protein product is CSVGQATYNEQFF.

The rearrangement uses TRBV7-8 and TRBJ2-6; D possibly corresponds to TRBD1 (6 bases). The CDR3 is made up of 18 amino acids. Trimming stripped 1 base from V and 0 bases from J, with 13 bases between. The germline CDR1 and CDR2 sequences are SGHVS and FQNEAQ. The CDR3 DNA follows: TGTGCCAGCAGCTTAGGCAGGGGACCCCCCTCTGGGGCCAACGTCCTGACTTTC. The encoded protein is CASSLGRGPPSGANVLTF.

This sequence joins TRBV6-4 and TRBJ2-3, with 10 bases that match TRBD2. CDR1 and CDR2 from the germline V gene are MRHNA and SNTAGT. This CDR3 comprises 14 residues. V shed 2 bases and J 4 bases; nucleotides not matched to a gene: 0. CDR3 amino acids: CASSDSGGADTQYF. The CDR3 nucleotides read TGTGCCAGCAGTGACAGCGGGGGGGCAGATACGCAGTATTTT.

The V and J genes are TRBV4-2 and TRBJ2-3; TRBD2 matches at 13 bases. The junction had 5 bases not matched to a gene; V was cut back by 2 bases and J by 6 bases. Per germline, CDR1 LGHNA and CDR2 YNFKEQ. The CDR3 covers 16 residues. The CDR3 DNA reads as TGTGCCAGCAGCCAACTTACTAGCGGGGGGGCGGATACGCAGTATTTT. Its protein product is CASSQLTSGGADTQYF.

This clone showed up just once. As DNA, the CDR3 is TGTGCCAGCAGACGGGTCCTCAATGAGCAGTTCTTC. Amino acids: CASRRVLNEQFF. This chain uses TRBV16 with TRBJ2-1; D gene unclear. The germline gives CDR1 KGHSY, CDR2 FQNENV. With 6 bases removed from V and 6 bases from J, the gap between germline ends came to 9 bases. The CDR3 runs 12 residues. Full variable domain (missing parts from reference TRBV16 and TRBJ2-1): GEEVAQTPKHLVRGEGQKAKLYCAPIKGHSYVFWYQQVLKNEFKFLISFQNENVFDETGMPKERFSAKCLPNSPCSLEIQATKLEDSAVYFCASRRVLNEQFFGPGTRLTVL.

This clone was observed once. The chain has TRBV6-5 and TRBJ2-2, with 9 bases lining up with TRBD1. Germline CDR1 MNHEY, CDR2 SVGAGI. Losses at the gene ends were 6 bases for V and 7 bases for J; bases not matched to a gene: 9. The CDR3 runs to 15 residues. The CDR3 region has the DNA TGTGCCAGCAGCCAGATACAGGGGGCGGGCGGGGAGCTGTTTTTT. It yields the protein CASSQIQGAGGELFF.